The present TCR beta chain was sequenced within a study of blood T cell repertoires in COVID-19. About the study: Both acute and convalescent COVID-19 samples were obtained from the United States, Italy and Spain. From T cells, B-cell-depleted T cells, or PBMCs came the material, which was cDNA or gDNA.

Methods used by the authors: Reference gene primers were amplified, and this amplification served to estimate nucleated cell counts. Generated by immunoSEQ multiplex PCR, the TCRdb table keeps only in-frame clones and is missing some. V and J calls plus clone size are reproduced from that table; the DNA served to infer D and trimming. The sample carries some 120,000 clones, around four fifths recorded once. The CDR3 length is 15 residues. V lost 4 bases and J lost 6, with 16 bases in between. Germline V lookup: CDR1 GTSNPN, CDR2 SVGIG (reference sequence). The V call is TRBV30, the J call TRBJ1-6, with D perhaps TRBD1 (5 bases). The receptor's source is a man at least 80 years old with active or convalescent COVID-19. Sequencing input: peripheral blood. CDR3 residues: CAWMEGPTVNSPLHF. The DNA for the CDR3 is TGTGCCTGGATGGAGGGGCCAACGGTTAATTCACCCCTCCACTTT.